The clone carrying this TCR beta chain was observed a handful of times. Its target is unknown. A much larger clonotype is one base distant, so this may be a read error. This entry is derived from a study of blood T cells in healthy people across ages. For the study at large: The template switching approach captured approximately one barcoded beta molecule for every two T cells. Findings and caveats of the study: It was not possible, with unsorted PBMCs, to conclusively compare naive and antigen-experienced cells.

Using a J-beta primer mix together with a sample-barcoded 5' primer, a second PCR was run for 7 to 11 cycles. Samples each returned at least 2.5 million CDR3-containing paired-end reads. TCRdb re-analysed the 5' RACE reads in MiXCR, keeping a single row per CDR3 protein. The sample contains 1.5 million to 2 million distinct CDR3 sequences, more than 35% of which appear only once. CDR1 is MNHEY and CDR2 is SMNVEV in the germline V gene (reference sequence). Trimming removed 5 bases at V and 5 bases at J, with 11 bases between. This CDR3 contains 13 residues. This receptor was identified in a human donor in good health. This rearrangement joins TRBV27 to TRBJ2-3, with D possibly matching TRBD2 (5 bases). Sequenced input: blood. CDR3 DNA: TGTGCCAGCAGTAACGGGGTAGGAGATACGCAGTATTTT. It codes for CASSNGVGDTQYF.